The clone carrying this TCR beta chain was detected only a few times. The CDR3 sequence is 12 residues long. Unmatched junction bases numbered 2, after V lost 2 bases and J lost 9 bases. CDR1 and CDR2 (germline): MDHEN, SYDVKM. TCRdb ran MiXCR on the RT-PCR reads and lists one entry per CDR3 protein. The sample yields about 680,000 distinct CDR3 sequences, approximately 15% seen once. This clonotype was sampled from a female donor in good health, serving as a healthy control. The material sequenced was memory CD4+ T cells from blood. V usage is TRBV28 and J usage is TRBJ2-3, with TRBD1 identical over 7 bases. CDR3 sequence reads: CASSLDRATQYF. DNA of the CDR3: TGTGCCAGCAGTTTAGACAGGGCAACGCAGTATTTT.